This passage covers 27 T cell receptor beta chains from one sample sequenced in a study of T cell responses to AZD1222 COVID-19 vaccine. Produced via immunoSEQ multiplex PCR; TCRdb's table is partial and in-frame only. The sample consists of some 140,000 clones, over 85% of them appearing once. The material was peripheral blood, obtained on day 0 of AZD1222 vaccination. These receptors were collected from an adult in good health.

The rearrangement links TRBV7-2 to TRBJ1-2, with 10 positions matching TRBD1. V shed 6 bases, J shed 4 bases, and the junction held 5 bases outside the gene matches. This CDR3 is built from 14 residues. Germline values: CDR1 SGHTA, CDR2 FQGNSA. The DNA of the CDR3 is TGTGCCAGCAGTTACCGACAGGGGGCCTATGGCTACACCTTC. It yields the protein CASSYRQGAYGYTF.

The chain links TRBV11-2 to TRBJ2-5, with 8 bases that match TRBD1. Trimming removed 1 base from V and 4 bases from J; junction bases left unmatched: 5. The CDR3 covers 15 residues. CDR1 is SGHAT, CDR2 FQNNGV, per germline. The DNA for the CDR3 is TGTGCCAGCAGCTTAGCCGCAGGGGGCCCAGAGACCCAGTACTTC. As protein: CASSLAAGGPETQYF.

The rearrangement uses TRBV5-1 and TRBJ2-7; 10 bases align to TRBD2. From germline, CDR1 is SGHRS and CDR2 YFSETQ. The CDR3 covers 16 residues. The trim removed 5 bases at V and 1 base at J, leaving 9 bases unmatched. The CDR3 coding sequence is TGCGCCAGCAGGCCTAGCGGGAGCCCCTCATCCTACGAGCAGTACTTC. Residues: CASRPSGSPSSYEQYF.

This clone is medium-sized (0.01 to 0.1%). V usage is TRBV7-2 and J usage is TRBJ2-1; perhaps TRBD1 as D (6 bases). V lost 1 base and J 1 base, leaving 8 bases between the germline ends. The CDR3 spans 15 residues. From germline, CDR1 is SGHTA and CDR2 FQGNSA. The CDR3 loop reads CASSLGQGSYNEQFF. The CDR3 coding sequence is TGTGCCAGCAGCTTAGGTCAGGGGTCCTACAATGAGCAGTTCTTC.

CDR3 sequence (DNA): TGTGCCAGTAGTATAGCCTTGGGGAGCTCCTACGAGCAGTACTTC. It translates to CASSIALGSSYEQYF. The chain uses TRBV19 and TRBJ2-7; D may be TRBD2 (5 bases). From germline, CDR1 is LNHDA and CDR2 SQIVND (reference sequence). The CDR3 consists of 15 residues. V shed 1 base and J shed 0 bases, with 10 bases lying between them.

The chain couples TRBV7-9 to TRBJ2-2; D remains unclear. The CDR3 has 14 amino acids. CDR1 is SEHNR, CDR2 FQNEAQ, per germline (reference sequence). V shed 1 base and J shed 9 bases, with 12 bases lying between them. Written as DNA, the CDR3 is TGTGCCAGCAGCTTAGACGGTCCGCACCGGGAGCTGTTTTTT. This gives the protein CASSLDGPHRELFF.

V usage is TRBV4-2 and J usage is TRBJ1-2; D perhaps matches TRBD1 (5 bases). The ends were cut back, 10 bases at V and 4 bases at J, with 28 bases in the middle. The CDR3 totals 17 residues. Per germline, CDR1 LGHNA and CDR2 YNFKEQ. CDR3 amino acids: CATWGPSDLTGTYGYTF. The CDR3 coding sequence is TGTGCCACCTGGGGACCTTCCGACCTCACGGGGACCTATGGCTACACCTTC.

This rearrangement joins TRBV27 to TRBJ2-7, with D perhaps matching TRBD1 (5 bases). Trimming pared 5 bases from V and 2 bases from J, leaving 13 bases between. Germline V gene data show CDR1 as MNHEY and CDR2 as SMNVEV (reference sequence). The CDR3 is made up of 14 amino acids. In nucleotides, the CDR3 is TGTGCCAGCAGTCAGTCGACAGTAACCTACGAGCAGTACTTC. Encoded protein: CASSQSTVTYEQYF.

The J gene is TRBJ1-2, the V gene TRBV9, with D possibly being TRBD1 (5 bases). Germline V gene sequence: CDR1 SGDLS, CDR2 YYNGEE. V lost 3 bases and J lost 3, with 15 bases in between. The CDR3 contains 15 residues. The CDR3 reads CASSATASTYYGYTF. CDR3 nucleotide sequence: TGTGCCAGCAGCGCGACAGCAAGCACTTACTATGGCTACACCTTC.

The rearrangement links TRBV3-1 (or the pseudogene TRBV3-2) to TRBJ1-2; 7 bases agree with TRBD1. This CDR3 spans 12 amino acids. Germline V gene data show CDR1 as LGHDT and CDR2 as YNNKEL (reference sequence). V shed 0 bases, J shed 8 bases, and the junction held 0 bases outside the gene matches. The CDR3 DNA reads as TGTGCCAGCAGCCAAGAGGACAGGGGCTACACCTTC. Amino acids: CASSQEDRGYTF.

J is TRBJ1-1 and V is TRBV19, with a possible D match to TRBD1 (5 bases). The ends were cut back, 3 bases at V and 1 base at J, with 6 bases in the middle. CDR1 is LNHDA, CDR2 SQIVND, per germline (reference sequence). The CDR3 runs to 13 residues. Here the CDR3 reads CASSIQGNTEAFF. The CDR3 DNA follows: TGTGCCAGTAGTATTCAGGGGAACACTGAAGCTTTCTTT. Variable domain in full (rest from reference TRBV19 and TRBJ1-1): DGGITQSPKYLFRKEGQNVTLSCEQNLNHDAMYWYRQDPGQGLRLIYYSQIVNDFQKGDIAEGYSVSREKKESFPLTVTSAQKNPTAFYLCASSIQGNTEAFFGQGTRLTVV.

This clone was observed a few times. This chain connects TRBV6-4 to TRBJ1-1, with 8 bases lining up with TRBD1. The junction had 0 bases not matched to a gene; V was cut back by 0 bases and J by 6 bases. Germline-derived CDR1 and CDR2 are MRHNA and SNTAGT. This CDR3 comprises 13 residues. The CDR3 DNA reads as TGTGCCAGCAGTGACTCGGACAGGGCTGAAGCTTTCTTT. Its translation is CASSDSDRAEAFF.

The chain links TRBV21-1 to TRBJ1-4; the table assigns TRBD1, which was not confirmed against the DNA. TRBV21-1 is tagged as a pseudogene. The CDR3 contains 17 residues. The CDR3 DNA reads TGTGCCAGCAGCAAAGGACAGGGGGCGGGTGGAAATGAAAAACTGTTTTTT. The encoded protein is CASSKGQGAGGNEKLFF.

The V and J genes are TRBV11-3 and TRBJ2-1, with D unresolved. The length of the CDR3 is 16 residues. CDR1 is SGHNT and CDR2 is YENEEA in the germline V gene. Trimming left V 5 bases short and J 5 bases short, with 19 bases between. CDR3 sequence: CASSPYSSRADNEQFF. In DNA, the CDR3 is TGTGCCAGCAGCCCATATTCGTCTCGGGCGGACAATGAGCAGTTCTTC.

This chain uses TRBV5-1 with TRBJ2-7, with 8 bases that match TRBD2. Looked up from germline, CDR1 is SGHRS and CDR2 is YFSETQ. V lost 2 bases, J lost 6 bases, and 1 base stayed unmatched. The CDR3 has 12 residues. Here the CDR3 DNA reads TGCGCCAGCAGCTTCCGGGGGGGCGAGCAGTACTTC. Residues: CASSFRGGEQYF.

The chain recombines TRBV3-1 (or the pseudogene TRBV3-2) with TRBJ2-1; 11 bases fit TRBD2. CDR1 is LGHDT and CDR2 is YNNKEL in the germline V gene (reference sequence). The CDR3 runs to 16 residues. The V gene end was trimmed by 2 bases and the J gene end by 0 bases; junction bases not matched to a gene: 0. The DNA for the CDR3 is TGTGCCAGCAGCCAAACTAGCGGGAGCTCCTACAATGAGCAGTTCTTC. Translation: CASSQTSGSSYNEQFF.

This chain links TRBV27 with TRBJ2-5; tentative D call: TRBD2 (6 bases). This CDR3 contains 13 residues. CDR1 MNHEY and CDR2 SMNVEV come from the germline V gene (reference sequence). V was pared by 6 bases and J by 6 bases, with 14 bases between. The CDR3 DNA sequence: TGTGCCAGCAGCCGGGACTCACAAAAGACCCAGTACTTC. It yields the protein CASSRDSQKTQYF.

This chain uses TRBV7-9 with TRBJ2-1; no clear D. CDR3 length: 15 amino acids. Germline CDR1 SEHNR, CDR2 FQNEAQ (reference sequence). V lost 4 bases, J lost 0 bases, and 10 bases lay in between. The CDR3 nucleotides are TGTGCCAGCAGCTACGGGTCTAGCTCCTACAATGAGCAGTTCTTC. Translation: CASSYGSSSYNEQFF.

The chain is built from TRBV2 and TRBJ1-4; D call uncertain. The CDR3 has 16 amino acids. V lost 3 bases and J 13 bases, leaving 24 bases between the germline ends. Germline loops: CDR1 SNHLY, CDR2 FYNNEI. CDR3 DNA sequence: TGTGCCAGCAGTGACCAAAGACGATTAATTGCCGATATACTGTTTTTT. Translation: CASSDQRRLIADILFF.

The J gene is TRBJ2-7, the V gene TRBV6-5; the match to TRBD1 covers 9 bases. Per the germline V gene, CDR1 is MNHEY and CDR2 is SVGAGI. The junction had 3 bases not matched to a gene; V was cut back by 0 bases and J by 3 bases. The CDR3 covers 15 residues. The DNA for the CDR3 is TGTGCCAGCAGTTACTCAGGACAGGGGCACTACGAGCAGTACTTC. Protein sequence: CASSYSGQGHYEQYF.

This clone showed up just once. The chain has TRBV11-2 and TRBJ1-1, with 7 bases fitting TRBD1. CDR3 length equals 16 residues. With V trimmed by 4 bases and J by 8 bases, 16 bases remained unmatched. CDR1 and CDR2 from the germline V gene are SGHAT and FQNNGV. In DNA form, the CDR3 reads TGTGCCAGCAGCTGGGGGGCAGGGGGACCTCAACCAGAAGCTTTCTTT. Translation gives CASSWGAGGPQPEAFF.

The chain links TRBV6-4 to TRBJ2-1, with 9 bases that match TRBD1. CDR1 and CDR2 (germline): MRHNA, SNTAGT. The CDR3 extends over 15 amino acids. J gave up 9 bases and V 2 bases, and 8 bases lay outside the gene matches. The CDR3, as DNA: TGTGCCAGCAGTGACATCGACAGGGGGAGTAGTGAGCAGTTCTTC. Translation gives CASSDIDRGSSEQFF.

V usage is TRBV28 and J usage is TRBJ1-2, with TRBD1 identical over 7 bases. CDR1 is MDHEN, CDR2 SYDVKM, per germline. There are 12 residues in the CDR3. With V trimmed by 5 bases and J by 7 bases, 4 bases remained unmatched. CDR3 in DNA: TGTGCCAGCAGTCAGGGGGTGGGTGGCTACACCTTC. Translation gives CASSQGVGGYTF.

This clone was counted a single time. This rearrangement joins TRBV7-9 to TRBJ2-2, with 7 bases matching TRBD2. The germline V gene encodes CDR1 SEHNR and CDR2 FQNEAQ (reference sequence). CDR3 length: 14 amino acids. The J segment lost 6 bases and the V segment lost 5 bases, leaving 6 bases of the junction unmatched. Here the CDR3 reads CASSHQTSPGELFF. The CDR3 DNA is TGTGCCAGCAGCCACCAGACTAGCCCCGGGGAGCTGTTTTTT.

V and J are TRBV19 and TRBJ1-5; 7 bases are a match to TRBD1. V lost 2 bases and J lost 2; bases outside the gene matches: 12. The CDR3 sequence is 18 residues long. From germline, CDR1 is LNHDA and CDR2 SQIVND (reference sequence). This CDR3 reads CASSIMSRGRSRNQPQHF. CDR3 coding DNA: TGTGCCAGTAGTATAATGTCCAGGGGGAGAAGTCGCAATCAGCCCCAGCATTTT.

This clone was recorded once. The rearrangement joins TRBV7-8 to TRBJ1-6; 9 nucleotides line up with TRBD1. In germline, CDR1 is SGHVS, CDR2 FQNEAQ. This CDR3 region has 15 residues. Trimming took 2 bases from V and 9 from J; bases not matched to a gene: 5. This CDR3 reads CASSLPGQGTSPLHF. For the CDR3, the DNA is TGTGCCAGCAGCTTACCGGGACAGGGAACTTCACCCCTCCACTTT. Supplemented by reference TRBV7-8 and TRBJ1-6, the full variable domain reads GAGVSQSPRYKVAKRGQDVALRCDPISGHVSLFWYQQALGQGPEFLTYFQNEAQLDKSGLPSDRFFAERPEGSVSTLKIQRTQQEDSAVYLCASSLPGQGTSPLHFGNGTRLTVT.

The chain recombines TRBV19 with TRBJ2-5, with no clear D. The germline gives CDR1 LNHDA, CDR2 SQIVND (reference sequence). The ends were cut back, 3 bases at V and 5 bases at J, with 7 bases in the middle. The CDR3 sequence is 12 residues long. The CDR3: CASSMARETQYF. DNA of the CDR3: TGTGCCAGTAGTATGGCAAGGGAGACCCAGTACTTC.